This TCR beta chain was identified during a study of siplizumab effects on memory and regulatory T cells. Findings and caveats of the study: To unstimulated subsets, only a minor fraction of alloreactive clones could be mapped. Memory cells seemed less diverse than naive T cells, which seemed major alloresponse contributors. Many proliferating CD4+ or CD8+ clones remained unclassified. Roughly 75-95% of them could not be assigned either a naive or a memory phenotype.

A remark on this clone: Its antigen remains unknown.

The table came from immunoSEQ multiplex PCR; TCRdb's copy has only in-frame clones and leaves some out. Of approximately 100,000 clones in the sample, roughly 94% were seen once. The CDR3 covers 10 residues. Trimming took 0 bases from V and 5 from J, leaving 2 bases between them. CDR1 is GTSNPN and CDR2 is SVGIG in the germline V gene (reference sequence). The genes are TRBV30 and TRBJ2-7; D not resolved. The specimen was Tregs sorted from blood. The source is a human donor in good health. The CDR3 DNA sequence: TGTGCCTGGAGTGTCCACGAGCAGTACTTC. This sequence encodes CAWSVHEQYF.